This T cell receptor (beta chain) is from a study of T cells after yellow fever vaccination. Broader study findings: The CD4 compartment and the CD8 compartment contained a small share of clonotypes in common.

Synthesis of TCR cDNA relied on 5'RACE template switching, which attached a universal primer site and UMIs. TCRdb itself ran the 5' RACE reads through MiXCR, one entry per CDR3 protein. The table shows 300,000 to 350,000 distinct CDR3 sequences, with 3% to 4.5% occurring only once. In its sample, this clonotype was seen a few times. The antigen is undetermined. V shed 1 base, J shed 3 bases, and the junction held 4 bases outside the gene matches. The V gene's germline CDR1 is DFQATT and CDR2 SNEGSKA (reference sequence). The CDR3 loop spans 14 amino acids. The rearrangement joins TRBV20-1 to TRBJ1-2, with 8 bases fitting TRBD1. The sequencing here drew on PBMCs, taken 5 days after the yellow fever booster vaccination. This TCR was sampled from a man aged 18 to 35 who received the YFV17D yellow fever vaccine. In DNA form, the CDR3 reads TGCAGTGCTAGAGCGACAGGGGACCACTATGGCTACACCTTC. This translates into CSARATGDHYGYTF.